This T cell receptor (beta chain) was captured by sequencing in a study of cytomegalovirus exposure and HLA in healthy donors. The study ran its PCR with 60 Vbeta and 13 Jbeta primers. The data were produced by immunoSEQ multiplex PCR, yet TCRdb's version contains in-frame clones alone and is incomplete. The sample shows roughly 120,000 clones, 80% of them seen only once. This CDR3 contains 14 residues. CDR1 and CDR2 (germline): MGHDK, SYGVNS. The junction had 11 bases not matched to a gene; V was cut back by 8 bases and J by 8 bases. The TCR comes from a human donor in good health. The rearrangement links TRBV25-1 to TRBJ2-3, with 9 bases identical to TRBD1. Sequenced input: PBMCs. This chain's CDR3 is CASGDRDLGGTQYF. The CDR3 DNA follows: TGTGCCAGCGGGGACAGGGACCTTGGAGGTACGCAGTATTTT.